Following are 26 T cell receptor beta chains from one sample sequenced in a study of a mutant IDH1 vaccine in newly diagnosed glioma. The antigens these receptors bind are not known. The repertoire was sequenced with immunoSEQ multiplex PCR; TCRdb's copy has only in-frame clones and lacks some. The table records 30,000 to 35,000 clones, about 86% of them present only once. The time point: week 47, end of study. Every vaccination contained 300 ug of the mutant IDH1 20-mer peptide and was paired with topical imiquimod. Material: PBMCs, obtained from a glioma patient whose treatment included an IDH1 peptide vaccine. Source of these receptors: a woman in her twenties or thirties with glioma.

The V call is TRBV10-3, the J call TRBJ2-3; TRBD1 matches at 8 bases. Germline V CDR1 and CDR2: ENHRY, SYGVKD. V lost 10 bases to trimming and J lost 1 base; unmatched junction nucleotides: 13. This CDR3 has 16 residues. The CDR3 loop reads CATDSPGTGRTDTQYF. CDR3 DNA sequence: TGTGCCACTGACAGCCCCGGGACAGGACGCACAGATACGCAGTATTTT.

The chain combines TRBV6-5 with TRBJ2-5; D is ambiguous. This CDR3 is built from 15 residues. The V and J ends lost 5 bases and 5 bases respectively, with 18 bases between them. The germline gives CDR1 MNHEY, CDR2 SVGAGI. The CDR3 is CASSPRVPGSETQYF. The CDR3 nucleotides are TGTGCCAGCAGTCCCCGGGTCCCCGGGTCGGAGACCCAGTACTTC.

The genes are TRBV2 and TRBJ2-2, with TRBD2 as a possible D gene (6 bases). Trimming left V 5 bases short and J 1 base short, with 8 bases between. The CDR3 is 14 amino acids. Germline V gives CDR1 SNHLY, CDR2 FYNNEI. CDR3 bases: TGTGCCAGCAGTAATAGCGGGAACACCGGGGAGCTGTTTTTT. Translated, it gives CASSNSGNTGELFF.

This sequence joins TRBV2 and TRBJ1-6; 10 nucleotides match TRBD1. The V segment lost 7 bases and the J segment 7 bases; nucleotides outside the gene matches: 4. The CDR3 spans 14 residues. Germline CDR1 reads SNHLY; CDR2 reads FYNNEI. The CDR3 spells CASIQDRGNSPLHF. The DNA for the CDR3 is TGTGCCAGCATCCAGGACAGGGGGAATTCACCCCTCCACTTT.

This clone was seen just once. This chain uses TRBV10-3 with TRBJ1-6, with a weak D call TRBD1 (6 bases). Looked up from germline, CDR1 is ENHRY and CDR2 is SYGVKD. The V and J ends lost 4 bases and 8 bases respectively, with 15 bases between them. The length of the CDR3 is 15 residues. This CDR3 is CAISVRGLSDSPLHF. CDR3 DNA: TGTGCCATCAGTGTTCGGGGGCTCAGCGATTCACCCCTCCACTTT.

J is TRBJ1-1 and V is TRBV11-2, with D perhaps TRBD1 (5 bases). With 5 bases removed from V and 3 bases from J, the gap between germline ends came to 10 bases. CDR1 and CDR2 from the germline V gene are SGHAT and FQNNGV. There are 13 residues in the CDR3. The CDR3 sequence is CASSGGSHTEAFF. CDR3 DNA: TGTGCCAGCAGCGGGGGGTCCCACACTGAAGCTTTCTTT.

The CDR3: CASSGGGRWAFF. In DNA form, the CDR3 reads TGTGCCAGCAGTGGGGGGGGGCGTTGGGCTTTCTTT. This chain links TRBV2 with TRBJ1-1; possibly TRBD1 for D (6 bases). There are 12 residues in the CDR3. Germline loops: CDR1 SNHLY, CDR2 FYNNEI. V was trimmed by 4 bases and J by 11 bases, leaving 14 bases between them. The whole variable domain, remainder taken from reference TRBV2 and TRBJ1-1, is EPEVTQTPSHQVTQMGQEVILRCVPISNHLYFYWYRQILGQKVEFLVSFYNNEISEKSEIFDDQFSVERPDGSNFTLKIRSTKLEDSAMYFCASSGGGRWAFFGQGTRLTVV.

V and J are TRBV5-7 and TRBJ2-7; unclear D gene. Being an ORF, TRBV5-7 has a function that is uncertain. This CDR3 is built from 12 residues. The V end lost 3 bases, the J end lost 3 bases, and 7 bases lay between the germline ends. This chain's CDR3 is CASSYGNYEQYF. In nucleotides, the CDR3 is TGTGCCAGCAGCTATGGGAACTACGAGCAGTACTTC.

The rearrangement uses TRBV6-1 and TRBJ1-1; D not certain. Trimming removed 4 bases at V and 0 bases at J, with 3 bases between. CDR1 and CDR2 (germline): MNHNS, SASEGT. CDR3 length: 12 residues. The CDR3, as DNA: TGTGCCAGCAGTGTACTGAACACTGAAGCTTTCTTT. Residues: CASSVLNTEAFF.

The chain uses TRBV6-5 and TRBJ2-7; TRBD1 might be the D (5 bases). The CDR3 spans 14 residues. The V end was cut by 1 base, the J end by 1 base, with 8 bases between. Germline V gene data show CDR1 as MNHEY and CDR2 as SVGAGI. CDR3 loop: CASSYLRGSYEQYF. DNA of the CDR3: TGTGCCAGCAGTTACTTAAGGGGATCCTACGAGCAGTACTTC.

This clone was recorded once. At one boundary the junction diverges from the germline segment, which might be a read error. The rearrangement uses TRBV19 and TRBJ1-1; the D gene is possibly TRBD1 (5 bases). CDR1 and CDR2 from the germline V gene are LNHDA and SQIVND (reference sequence). The CDR3 consists of 12 residues. CDR3 nucleotides: TGCCCCATAGGGGCCGGAATCTTTGAAGCTTTCTTT. Translating gives CPIGAGIFEAFF.

The chain recombines TRBV10-3 with TRBJ2-5; D may be TRBD2 (6 bases). Germline V gene sequence: CDR1 ENHRY, CDR2 SYGVKD. There are 15 residues in the CDR3. V lost 4 bases and J 4 bases, leaving 16 bases between the germline ends. The CDR3 DNA is TGTGCCATCAGTGGCAGGCTTCTCGGGGGAGAGACCCAGTACTTC. Amino acid sequence: CAISGRLLGGETQYF.

The V and J genes are TRBV27 and TRBJ2-7, with a weak D call TRBD1 (6 bases). Germline CDR1 MNHEY, CDR2 SMNVEV (reference sequence). The CDR3 totals 15 residues. V gave up 3 bases and J gave up 3 bases, with 15 bases separating them. The CDR3 region is CASSLGAGRIYEQYF. In DNA form, the CDR3 reads TGTGCCAGCAGTTTGGGGGCCGGCAGAATCTACGAGCAGTACTTC.

V is TRBV6-6 and J is TRBJ1-3, with D unclear. Trimming removed 8 bases from V and 4 bases from J, with 18 bases in between. Germline V gene sequence: CDR1 MNHNY, CDR2 SVGAGI (reference sequence). CDR3 length: 15 residues. The CDR3 sequence is CASLRGYSGGNTIYF. As DNA, the CDR3 is TGTGCCAGCCTTCGAGGCTACTCTGGAGGAAACACCATATATTTT.

The chain has TRBV6-6 and TRBJ1-6; 9 nucleotides agree with TRBD1. CDR1 and CDR2 from the germline V gene are MNHNY and SVGAGI (reference sequence). With V trimmed by 8 bases and J by 14 bases, 7 bases remained unmatched. The CDR3 extends over 12 amino acids. CDR3 in DNA: TGTGCCAGCGTCGGGACAGGGCAATCCCTCCACTTT. Protein sequence: CASVGTGQSLHF.

The chain combines TRBV4-1 with TRBJ1-2; D possibly corresponds to TRBD1 (6 bases). The CDR3 is 16 residues long. Germline CDR1 reads MGHRA; CDR2 reads YSYEKL. V was trimmed by 0 bases and J by 1 base, leaving 12 bases between them. CDR3 residues: CASSQDVGQFNYGYTF. The CDR3 DNA reads TGCGCCAGCAGCCAAGACGTCGGACAGTTTAACTATGGCTACACCTTC.

The chain combines TRBV7-9 with TRBJ2-4; D possibly corresponds to TRBD1 (5 bases). The CDR3 contains 17 residues. Germline V gene lookup returns CDR1 SEHNR and CDR2 FQNEAQ (reference sequence). V dropped 5 bases and J dropped 3 bases, with 20 bases sitting between them. The DNA of the CDR3 is TGTGCCAGCAGCCTCAAATACCAGGGATACGGCAAAAACATTCAGTACTTC. It specifies CASSLKYQGYGKNIQYF.

This sequence joins TRBV15 and TRBJ2-5; unclear D gene. Germline CDR1 and CDR2: LNHNV and YYDKDF (reference sequence). Trimming pared 5 bases from V and 0 bases from J, leaving 7 bases between. The CDR3 length is 13 residues. The CDR3 loop is CATSAPYQETQYF. For the CDR3, the DNA is TGTGCCACCAGCGCTCCGTACCAAGAGACCCAGTACTTC. The whole variable domain, filled in from reference TRBV15 and TRBJ2-5, reads DAMVIQNPRYQVTQFGKPVTLSCSQTLNHNVMYWYQQKSSQAPKLLFHYYDKDFNNEADTPDNFQSRRPNTSFCFLDIRSPGLGDTAMYLCATSAPYQETQYFGPGTRLLVL.

The rearrangement joins TRBV5-4 to TRBJ2-1; D possibly corresponds to TRBD2 (5 bases). Germline CDR1 SGHNT, CDR2 YYREEE (reference sequence). The CDR3 extends over 11 amino acids. V lost 4 bases to trimming and J lost 9 bases, with 8 bases between them. The CDR3: CASSPGIEQFF. CDR3 coding DNA: TGTGCCAGCAGCCCGGGGATTGAGCAGTTCTTC.

The chain couples TRBV2 to TRBJ1-5, with D hard to call. V was cut by 6 bases and J by 3 bases, with 6 bases left in between. The germline gives CDR1 SNHLY, CDR2 FYNNEI. The CDR3 has 12 residues. Here the CDR3 reads CASRGFNQPQHF. DNA for the CDR3: TGTGCCAGCAGGGGGTTCAATCAGCCCCAGCATTTT.

The rearrangement joins TRBV7-9 to TRBJ1-4; perhaps TRBD1 as D (5 bases). V lost 5 bases, J lost 1 base, and 14 bases lay in between. The CDR3 runs to 16 residues. The germline CDR1 and CDR2 sequences are SEHNR and FQNEAQ (reference sequence). CDR3 bases: TGTGCCAGCAGCCTCCTCGGGGGGAGAACTAATGAAAAACTGTTTTTT. As protein: CASSLLGGRTNEKLFF.

This clone turned up a few times. V and J are TRBV18 and TRBJ1-2, with a possible D match to TRBD1 (5 bases). Trimming shortened V by 3 bases and J by 8 bases, and 19 bases separated the two germline ends. The CDR3 is 15 amino acids. Germline CDR1 is KGHSH and CDR2 is LQKENI. The CDR3, as DNA: TGTGCCAGCTCACCTTTCCGGGACTCGACTTTCGGCTACACCTTC. This gives the protein CASSPFRDSTFGYTF.

The rearrangement uses TRBV4-2 and TRBJ1-1; D not resolved. V shed 3 bases and J shed 0 bases, with 11 bases lying between them. This CDR3 has 15 amino acids. CDR1 LGHNA and CDR2 YNFKEQ come from the germline V gene. CDR3 protein: CASSHGTAMNTEAFF. CDR3 coding DNA: TGTGCCAGCAGCCACGGTACAGCGATGAACACTGAAGCTTTCTTT.

This chain joins TRBV6-5 and TRBJ1-1; a possible D gene is TRBD1 (5 bases). The CDR3 spans 16 residues. V was pared by 4 bases and J by 2 bases, with 17 bases between. Germline CDR1 and CDR2: MNHEY and SVGAGI. The CDR3 reads CASSSPVGRANTEAFF. Here the CDR3 DNA reads TGTGCCAGCAGTTCCCCCGTGGGCAGGGCCAACACTGAAGCTTTCTTT.

This chain links TRBV4-1 with TRBJ2-3; a weak D match, TRBD2 (7 bases). The CDR3 has 15 residues. V lost 4 bases, J lost 4 bases, and 15 bases lay in between. Per the germline V gene, CDR1 is MGHRA and CDR2 is YSYEKL. CDR3 in DNA: TGCGCCAGCAGCCCCCCTGGGGGGGCCCCAGATACGCAGTATTTT. Protein: CASSPPGGAPDTQYF.

This clone was seen a few times. The chain combines TRBV5-1 with TRBJ2-1; no definite D call. The CDR3 is made up of 13 amino acids. Germline CDR1 reads SGHRS; CDR2 reads YFSETQ. The V and J ends lost 5 bases and 7 bases respectively, with 13 bases between them. In DNA form, the CDR3 reads TGCGCCAGCAGAGCCGGCGGCGGAAATGAGCAGTTCTTC. Translating gives CASRAGGGNEQFF.